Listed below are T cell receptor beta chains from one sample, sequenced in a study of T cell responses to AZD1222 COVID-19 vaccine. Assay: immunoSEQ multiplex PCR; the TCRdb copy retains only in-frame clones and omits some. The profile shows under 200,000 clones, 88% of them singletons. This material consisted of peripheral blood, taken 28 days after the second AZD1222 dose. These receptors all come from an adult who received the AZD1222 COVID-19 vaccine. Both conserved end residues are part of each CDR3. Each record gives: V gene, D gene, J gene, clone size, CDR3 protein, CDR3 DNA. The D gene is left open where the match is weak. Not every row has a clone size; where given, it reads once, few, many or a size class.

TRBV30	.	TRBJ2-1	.	CAWRPPGLGGEQFF	TGTGCCTGGAGACCCCCAGGGCTCGGGGGTGAGCAGTTCTTC
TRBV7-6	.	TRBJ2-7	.	CASSLADGFSYEQYF	TGTGCCAGCAGCTTAGCGGATGGGTTTTCCTACGAGCAGTACTTC
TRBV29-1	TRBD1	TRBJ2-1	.	CSVDWAGQGLYEQFF	TGCAGCGTTGATTGGGCGGGACAGGGTTTATATGAGCAGTTCTTC
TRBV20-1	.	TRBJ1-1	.	CSASAYTEAFF	TGCAGTGCCTCGGCGTACACTGAAGCTTTCTTT
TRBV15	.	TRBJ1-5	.	CATSRAGQDNQPQHF	TGTGCCACCAGCAGAGCGGGGCAGGACAATCAGCCCCAGCATTTT
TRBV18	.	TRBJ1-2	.	CASSPLPRGLGYTF	TGTGCCAGCTCACCCCTGCCCAGGGGCCTTGGCTACACCTTC
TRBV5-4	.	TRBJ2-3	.	CASIPLTPSSTDTQYF	TGTGCCAGCATTCCATTGACCCCGTCTAGCACAGATACGCAGTATTTT
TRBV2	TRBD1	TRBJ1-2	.	CASRGLKTGGDYGYTF	TGTGCCAGCAGGGGCCTAAAGACAGGGGGGGACTATGGCTACACCTTC
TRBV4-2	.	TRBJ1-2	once	CASSQPQGLLNYGYTF	TGTGCCAGCAGCCAACCACAGGGATTGCTCAACTATGGCTACACCTTC
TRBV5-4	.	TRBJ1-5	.	CASSLGAPGSNQPQHF	TGTGCCAGCAGCTTGGGTGCGCCGGGAAGCAATCAGCCCCAGCATTTT
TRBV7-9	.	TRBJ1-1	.	CASSLEVMNTEAFF	TGTGCCAGCAGCTTAGAGGTTATGAACACTGAAGCTTTCTTT
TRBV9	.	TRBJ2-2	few	CASSVVWGSGELFF	TGTGCCAGCAGCGTAGTCTGGGGGTCCGGGGAGCTGTTTTTT
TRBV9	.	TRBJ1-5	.	CASSVDGGGNNQPQHF	TGTGCCAGCAGCGTAGACGGGGGAGGGAACAATCAGCCCCAGCATTTT
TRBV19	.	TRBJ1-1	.	CASNEVGLFNTEAFF	TGTGCCAGTAATGAGGTCGGGCTTTTTAACACTGAAGCTTTCTTT
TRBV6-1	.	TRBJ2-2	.	CASSEGLPTGELFF	TGTGCCAGCAGTGAAGGACTACCCACCGGGGAGCTGTTTTTT
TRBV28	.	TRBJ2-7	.	CASSSILRSSYEQYF	TGTGCCAGCAGTTCCATACTCCGATCTTCCTACGAGCAGTACTTC
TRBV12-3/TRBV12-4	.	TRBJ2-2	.	CASSLNTGELFF	TGTGCCAGCAGTTTGAACACCGGGGAGCTGTTTTTT
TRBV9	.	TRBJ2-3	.	CASSVVGVTDTQYF	TGTGCCAGCAGCGTAGTCGGGGTCACAGATACGCAGTATTTT
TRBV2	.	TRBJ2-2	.	CASSGVTGELFF	TGTGCCAGCAGTGGAGTCACCGGGGAGCTGTTTTTT
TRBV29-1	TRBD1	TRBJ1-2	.	CSVRDSDWVYGYTF	TGCAGCGTCCGGGACAGTGACTGGGTCTATGGCTACACCTTC
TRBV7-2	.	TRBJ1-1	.	CASSLTPKENTEAFF	TGTGCCAGCAGCTTAACGCCCAAGGAAAACACTGAAGCTTTCTTT
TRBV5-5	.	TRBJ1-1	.	CASSPRVNSEAFF	TGTGCCAGCAGCCCCCGTGTGAACTCTGAAGCTTTCTTT
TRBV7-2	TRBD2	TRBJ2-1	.	CASSPTMRGGWDEQFF	TGTGCCAGCAGCCCCACGATGCGGGGGGGGTGGGATGAGCAGTTCTTC
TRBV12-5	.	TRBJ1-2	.	CASTSNILYGYTF	TGTGCTAGTACCTCAAATATCCTCTATGGCTACACCTTC
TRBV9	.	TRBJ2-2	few	CASSSGIHTGELFF	TGTGCCAGCAGCTCCGGGATCCACACCGGGGAGCTGTTTTTT
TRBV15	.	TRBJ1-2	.	CATSRKPNRPPNINYGYTF	TGTGCCACCAGCAGGAAACCTAACAGGCCTCCCAACATTAACTATGGCTACACCTTC
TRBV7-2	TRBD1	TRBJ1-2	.	CASSPGGQGANYGYTF	TGTGCCAGCAGCCCAGGAGGACAGGGTGCGAACTATGGCTACACCTTC
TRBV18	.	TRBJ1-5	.	CASSPSRNQPQHF	TGTGCCAGCTCACCGAGTAGGAATCAGCCCCAGCATTTT
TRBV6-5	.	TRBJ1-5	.	CASSYSQEGQPQHF	TGTGCCAGCAGTTACTCGCAGGAAGGCCAGCCCCAGCATTTT
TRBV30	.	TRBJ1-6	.	CAWRRDNSPLHF	TGTGCCTGGAGAAGAGATAATTCACCCCTCCACTTT
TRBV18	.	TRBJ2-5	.	CASSDQETQYF	TGTGCCAGCTCCGATCAGGAGACCCAGTACTTC
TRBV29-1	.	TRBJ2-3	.	CSVLTKVTDTQYF	TGCAGCGTTTTAACAAAAGTAACAGATACGCAGTATTTT
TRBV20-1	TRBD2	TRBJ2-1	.	CSASSGGYNEQFF	TGCAGTGCTAGTAGCGGGGGCTATAATGAGCAGTTCTTC
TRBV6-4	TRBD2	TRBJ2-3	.	CASSAQLAGGTDTQYF	TGTGCCAGCAGCGCCCAACTAGCGGGGGGCACAGATACGCAGTATTTT
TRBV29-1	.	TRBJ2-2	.	CSVKTGTRTGELFF	TGCAGCGTCAAAACCGGGACGAGGACCGGGGAGCTGTTTTTT
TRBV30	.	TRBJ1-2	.	CAWREITGTGARYTF	TGTGCCTGGAGAGAAATTACCGGGACCGGAGCACGCTACACCTTC
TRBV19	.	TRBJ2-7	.	CASRDLSSYEQYF	TGTGCCAGTCGGGACCTTTCCTCCTACGAGCAGTACTTC
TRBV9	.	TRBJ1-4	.	CAQGGPNEKLLF	TGTGCCCAGGGAGGACCTAATGAAAAACTGCTTTTT
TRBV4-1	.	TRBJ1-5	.	CASSQGGGTGYSNQPQHF	TGCGCCAGCAGCCAAGGAGGGGGGACTGGTTATAGCAATCAGCCCCAGCATTTT
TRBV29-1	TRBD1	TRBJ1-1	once	CSVEVRDRNTEAFF	TGCAGCGTTGAAGTTAGGGACAGAAACACTGAAGCTTTCTTT
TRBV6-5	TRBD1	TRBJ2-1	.	CASSETGTGYNEQFF	TGTGCCAGCAGCGAGACCGGGACAGGGTACAATGAGCAGTTCTTC
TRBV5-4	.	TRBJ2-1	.	CASSRPGFEQFF	TGTGCCAGCAGCCGACCCGGCTTCGAGCAGTTCTTC
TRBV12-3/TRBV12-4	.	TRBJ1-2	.	CASSFQGNYGYTF	TGTGCCAGCAGTTTCCAGGGGAACTATGGCTACACCTTC
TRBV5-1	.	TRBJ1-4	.	CASSLARQALATNEKLFF	TGCGCCAGCAGCTTGGCCCGGCAGGCTCTGGCAACTAATGAAAAACTGTTTTTT
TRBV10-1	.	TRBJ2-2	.	CATSGTGELFF	TGCGCCACCTCGGGCACCGGGGAGCTGTTTTTT
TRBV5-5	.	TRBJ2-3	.	CASSLQGLAPDTQYF	TGTGCCAGCAGTCTTCAAGGGCTAGCACCAGATACGCAGTATTTT
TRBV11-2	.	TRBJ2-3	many	CASSLGTLLASYTDTQYF	TGTGCCAGCAGCTTAGGGACGTTGCTAGCTTCATACACAGATACGCAGTATTTT
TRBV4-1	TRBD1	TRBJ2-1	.	CASSQVFEKGAPGNEQFF	TGCGCCAGCAGCCAAGTTTTCGAGAAGGGGGCGCCAGGAAATGAGCAGTTCTTC
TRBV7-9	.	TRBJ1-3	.	CASSHPLDSGNTIYF	TGTGCCAGCAGCCACCCCTTAGACTCTGGAAACACCATATATTTT
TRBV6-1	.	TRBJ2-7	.	CASSDFGRQEFYEQYF	TGTGCCAGCAGTGATTTCGGGCGACAGGAATTCTACGAGCAGTACTTC
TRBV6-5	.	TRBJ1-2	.	CASSYITGSNYGYTF	TGTGCCAGCAGTTATATCACAGGGTCTAACTATGGCTACACCTTC
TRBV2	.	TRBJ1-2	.	CASSDNGGTSYTF	TGTGCCAGCAGTGATAATGGAGGAACAAGCTACACCTTC
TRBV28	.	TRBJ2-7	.	CASSSSPEQYF	TGTGCCAGCAGCTCGAGCCCCGAGCAGTACTTC
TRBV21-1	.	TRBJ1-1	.	CASGREGAEAFF	TGTGCCAGCGGGCGTGAGGGGGCTGAAGCTTTCTTT
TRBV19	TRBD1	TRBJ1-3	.	CASSFRQGGGNTIYF	TGTGCCAGTAGTTTCCGACAGGGTGGTGGAAACACCATATATTTT
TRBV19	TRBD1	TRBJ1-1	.	CASSLGQLNTEAFF	TGTGCCAGTAGCCTGGGACAGTTAAACACTGAAGCTTTCTTT
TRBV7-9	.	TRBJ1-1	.	CASSGIGRGDITAFF	TGTGCCAGCAGCGGCATAGGGAGAGGGGATATAACAGCTTTCTTT